Each of the 7 T cell receptor beta chains below was sequenced from the same sample in a study of blood T cell repertoires in COVID-19. Produced via immunoSEQ multiplex PCR; TCRdb's table is partial and in-frame only. The sample shows tens of thousands of clones, roughly 80% of them seen only once. Sequencing was done on a sample of peripheral blood. These receptors came from a man aged 55 to 70 with acute or convalescent COVID-19.

V gene TRBV12-3 or TRBV12-4 combines with J gene TRBJ1-2; D ambiguous. The V end was cut by 1 base, the J end by 8 bases, with 11 bases between. This CDR3 is 13 amino acids long. CDR3 coding DNA: TGTGCCAGCAGTTTAGGCGGGTTAGGGGGCTACACCTTC. This sequence encodes CASSLGGLGGYTF.

This clone has just a few counts. The chain uses TRBV6-5 and TRBJ1-1; D is ambiguous. This CDR3 has 14 amino acids. Germline V lookup: CDR1 MNHEY, CDR2 SVGAGI. The V and J ends lost 7 bases and 1 base respectively, with 13 bases between them. CDR3 in amino acids: CASNRIAANTEAFF. CDR3 bases: TGTGCCAGCAACCGAATTGCGGCGAACACTGAAGCTTTCTTT.

The V call is TRBV6-1, the J call TRBJ1-5; possible D gene TRBD1, 6 bases. Between the trimmed V and J ends, which lost 4 bases and 0 bases, there was a span of 13 bases. There are 16 residues in the CDR3. Germline CDR1 is MNHNS and CDR2 is SASEGT. This CDR3 reads CASSAAGTISNQPQHF. CDR3 coding DNA: TGTGCCAGCAGTGCAGCCGGGACAATTAGCAATCAGCCCCAGCATTTT.

The gene calls are TRBV29-1 and TRBJ2-5; 8 bases agree with TRBD2. Germline V CDR1 and CDR2: SQVTM, ANQGSEA. The CDR3 runs to 17 residues. The J segment lost 1 base and the V segment lost 7 bases, leaving 17 bases of the junction unmatched. CDR3 sequence reads: CSAPNPRGLAGQETQYF. The DNA for the CDR3 is TGCAGCGCTCCTAATCCCCGCGGGCTAGCGGGCCAAGAGACCCAGTACTTC.

V usage is TRBV6-2 or TRBV6-3 and J usage is TRBJ1-1; D is possibly TRBD1 (5 bases). The germline gives CDR1 MNHEY, CDR2 SVGEGT. There are 11 residues in the CDR3. V lost 1 base and J lost 11, with 8 bases in between. The CDR3 sequence is CASSYLQEAFF. The CDR3 bases are TGTGCCAGCAGTTACTTACAGGAGGCTTTCTTT.

DNA for the CDR3: TGTGCCAGCAGCTTAGCGGGGCCGAGCACTGAAGCTTTCTTT. Its translation is CASSLAGPSTEAFF. J is TRBJ1-1 and V is TRBV7-3; a weak D match, TRBD1 (5 bases). This CDR3 spans 14 amino acids. Germline assignment: CDR1 SGHTA and CDR2 FQGTGA. Trimming removed 2 bases at V and 4 bases at J, with 11 bases between.

CDR3 bases: TGTGCCAGCAGCGTAAACCTAGCGGGGGGCCAAGAGACCCAGTACTTC. Its translation: CASSVNLAGGQETQYF. The chain is built from TRBV9 and TRBJ2-5; the match to TRBD2 covers 11 bases. V trimming: 1 base; J trimming: 1 base; junction bases outside the gene matches: 3. This CDR3 is built from 16 residues. The germline CDR1 and CDR2 sequences are SGDLS and YYNGEE. The full variable domain, its missing parts supplied by reference TRBV9 and TRBJ2-5, is DSGVTQTPKHLITATGQRVTLRCSPRSGDLSVYWYQQSLDQGLQFLIQYYNGEERAKGNILERFSAQQFPDLHSELNLSSLELGDSALYFCASSVNLAGGQETQYFGPGTRLLVL.